Presented here are 5 T cell receptor beta chains from one specimen sequenced in a study of early T cells in non-severe SARS-CoV-2 infection (dated by TCRdb to about 2021). Library preparation employed 5' RACE. The instrument given in TCRdb is NextSeq 500. TCRdb redid the processing of the public reads, applying fastp at Q25 and MiXCR, and retained in-frame beta chains. Each CDR3 protein gets just one entry, which takes the most common genes and DNA from the rows behind it. In this sample the table shows about 55,000 distinct CDR3 sequences, under 15% of which occur a single time. Jointly, the top ten make up under 1.5% of the sample. The sequenced sample consisted of whole blood. These receptors all come from an adult who was a healthcare worker with PCR-confirmed SARS-CoV-2 infection or an uninfected control (not recorded which).

On this clonotype: Germline is not matched at one junction end, which may reflect a read error. This chain joins TRBV7-8 and TRBJ1-1; unclear D gene. CDR1 and CDR2 (germline): SGHVS, FQNEAQ. The CDR3 spans 16 residues. The CDR3 spells CTSNMRRDTMNTEAFF. The CDR3 region has the DNA TGTACCAGCAACATGAGAAGAGACACTATGAACACTGAAGCTTTCTTT.

This clonotype appeared a few times. V is TRBV18 and J is TRBJ1-4; D remains unclear. V lost 3 bases to trimming and J lost 8 bases, with 13 bases between them. The germline CDR1 and CDR2 sequences are KGHSH and LQKENI. CDR3 length: 14 amino acids. CDR3 residues: CASSPGRKEEKLFF. CDR3 sequence (DNA): TGTGCCAGCTCACCCGGACGGAAGGAGGAAAAACTGTTTTTT.

The CDR3 protein is CASSQVGTPNTEAFF. The CDR3 nucleotides are TGCGCCAGCAGCCAAGTAGGGACACCGAACACTGAAGCTTTCTTT. The chain combines TRBV4-3 with TRBJ1-1; D possibly corresponds to TRBD1 (6 bases). The germline V gene has CDR1 LGHNA and CDR2 YSLEER. CDR3 length: 15 residues. Trimming removed 1 base at V and 1 base at J, with 10 bases between.

The V gene is TRBV7-6, the J gene TRBJ1-1; possibly TRBD1 for D (5 bases). The germline CDR1 and CDR2 sequences are SGHVS and FNYEAQ. V shed 4 bases and J shed 1 base, with 16 bases lying between them. This CDR3 has 16 residues. The CDR3 sequence is CASSSGTRATNTEAFF. CDR3 DNA: TGTGCCAGCAGCTCGGGGACCCGGGCCACGAACACTGAAGCTTTCTTT.

The CDR3 region has the DNA TGTGCCAGCAGCCAAGATCGGGGTGCTGGCGGATGGGTTGGGCAGTATTTT. Its translation is CASSQDRGAGGWVGQYF. The rearrangement uses TRBV4-2 and TRBJ2-3, with D perhaps matching TRBD2 (5 bases). Trimming took 0 bases from V and 11 from J, leaving 24 bases between them. Germline V lookup: CDR1 LGHNA, CDR2 YNFKEQ. The CDR3 has 17 residues.